Following are 6 T cell receptor beta chains from one sample sequenced in a study of blood T cell repertoires in COVID-19. Method: immunoSEQ multiplex PCR; TCRdb's copy keeps in-frame clones and lacks some. This table holds over 100,000 clones, over 80% found once. Sequences were obtained from peripheral blood. These receptors originate from a woman in her 70s with acute or convalescent COVID-19.

The rearrangement links TRBV25-1 to TRBJ2-5, with 8 bases that match TRBD1. The V gene's germline CDR1 is MGHDK and CDR2 SYGVNS. The CDR3 extends over 16 amino acids. The trim removed 1 base at V and 3 bases at J, leaving 7 bases unmatched. The CDR3 DNA follows: TGTGCCAGCAGTGAATTTCGGGGACAGGTTAAAGAGACCCAGTACTTC. Translating it yields CASSEFRGQVKETQYF. Full variable domain (missing parts from reference TRBV25-1 and TRBJ2-5): EADIYQTPRYLVIGTGKKITLECSQTMGHDKMYWYQQDPGMELHLIHYSYGVNSTEKGDLSSESTVSRIRTEHFPLTLESARPSHTSQYLCASSEFRGQVKETQYFGPGTRLLVL.

This chain joins TRBV28 and TRBJ1-1; D remains unclear. V gave up 7 bases and J gave up 5 bases, with 11 bases separating them. Germline V gives CDR1 MDHEN, CDR2 SYDVKM. CDR3 length equals 12 residues. The CDR3 reads CASTVGSTEAFF. CDR3 sequence (DNA): TGTGCCAGCACCGTGGGGAGTACTGAAGCTTTCTTT.

This clone was picked up one time. The genes are TRBV6-5 and TRBJ2-4, with 9 positions matching TRBD1. Germline values: CDR1 MNHEY, CDR2 SVGAGI. V dropped 8 bases and J dropped 8; count of bases not matched to a gene: 10. The CDR3 runs to 14 residues. The DNA for the CDR3 is TGTGCCAGCTATCCCGGGACAGGGAAGGACATTCAGTACTTC. Amino acids: CASYPGTGKDIQYF.

This clone came up once. The rearrangement joins TRBV11-1 to TRBJ1-6; no reliable D call. The CDR3 is made up of 14 amino acids. Trimming removed 1 base from V and 9 bases from J, with 10 bases in between. Germline CDR1 SGHAT, CDR2 FQDESV (reference sequence). CDR3 protein: CASSLGEDISPLHF. The DNA for the CDR3 is TGTGCCAGCAGCTTAGGAGAAGACATTTCACCCCTCCACTTT.

The chain combines TRBV7-8 with TRBJ2-6, with 10 bases matching TRBD1. This CDR3 is 16 amino acids long. Germline V gene lookup returns CDR1 SGHVS and CDR2 FQNEAQ. Trimming took 4 bases from V and 2 from J; bases not matched to a gene: 2. The CDR3 sequence: CASSSTGGTGANVLTF. In DNA form, the CDR3 reads TGTGCCAGCAGCTCGACAGGGGGCACTGGGGCCAACGTCCTGACTTTC.

The genes are TRBV9 and TRBJ1-2; 8 bases are a match to TRBD1. The V gene's germline CDR1 is SGDLS and CDR2 YYNGEE. The CDR3 is 13 amino acids. Trimming took 2 bases from V and 7 from J; bases not matched to a gene: 4. This CDR3 reads CASSVRQGLGYTF. DNA of the CDR3: TGTGCCAGCAGCGTTCGACAGGGGCTTGGCTACACCTTC. Full variable domain (missing parts from reference TRBV9 and TRBJ1-2): DSGVTQTPKHLITATGQRVTLRCSPRSGDLSVYWYQQSLDQGLQFLIQYYNGEERAKGNILERFSAQQFPDLHSELNLSSLELGDSALYFCASSVRQGLGYTFGSGTRLTVV.